The 4 T cell receptor beta chains given below trace back to one sample, sequenced in a study of tumor-infiltrating lymphocytes in primary liver carcinoma (dated by TCRdb to about 2017). The sample was run on an Illumina HiSeq 2500. A constant-region primer and ProtoScript II reverse transcriptase were used to reverse-transcribe TCRbeta-specific cDNA from roughly 0.5 ug total RNA. TCRbeta libraries were built with three nested multiplex PCR rounds, a slightly modified ARM-PCR procedure. The first two PCR rounds used multiplex TRBV1-TRBV30 forward primers with a Cbeta reverse primer, each for roughly 11 cycles. TCRdb itself trimmed the public reads at Q25 with fastp, ran MiXCR and retained productive beta chains. Entries that share a CDR3 protein sequence are merged under the most common genes and DNA. This sample has 95,000 to 100,000 distinct CDR3 sequences in its table, and 55% to 80% of those were observed once. Roughly 12% of the sample comes from the top ten.

Total RNA and DNA were co-extracted from roughly 20-30 mg of bulk tissue with the AllPrep DNA/RNA mini kit, without cell sorting. The specimen was liver tumor tissue from sampling region 2. The cell subset or site label on this specimen signifies: tumor region T2, inferior pole. These TCRs come from a woman in her fifties or sixties with primary liver carcinoma and hepatitis B virus infection.

The chain joins TRBV16 to TRBJ1-6; the D gene is possibly TRBD1 (5 bases). Per the germline V gene, CDR1 is KGHSY and CDR2 is FQNENV. V lost 11 bases, J lost 0 bases, and 14 bases lay in between. This CDR3 has 15 amino acids. The CDR3 sequence is CAGIQESSYNSPLHF. DNA for the CDR3: TGTGCCGGCATACAGGAGAGCTCCTATAATTCACCCCTCCACTTT.

With regard to this clonotype: This is likely a read error, given that the CDR3 carries no conserved phenylalanine or tryptophan at its end. V usage is TRBV6-1 and J usage is TRBJ1-6, with D hard to call. The CDR3 has 14 residues. Germline V gene lookup returns CDR1 MNHNS and CDR2 SASEGT. CDR3 bases: TGTGCCAGCAGTGCGACTCTTCCGAATTCACGCCTCCACTAT. Protein sequence: CASSATLPNSRLHY.

CDR3 nucleotides: TGTGCCACCAGCAGAGGGGGGGAGGCGCTGTTTTTT. The encoded protein is CATSRGGEALFF. This chain joins TRBV15 and TRBJ2-2, with a weak D call TRBD2 (6 bases). V lost 1 base to trimming and J lost 13 bases, with 10 bases between them. Germline loops: CDR1 LNHNV, CDR2 YYDKDF (reference sequence). This CDR3 region has 12 residues. The full variable domain, its missing parts supplied by reference TRBV15 and TRBJ2-2, is DAMVIQNPRYQVTQFGKPVTLSCSQTLNHNVMYWYQQKSSQAPKLLFHYYDKDFNNEADTPDNFQSRRPNTSFCFLDIRSPGLGDTAMYLCATSRGGEALFFGEGSRLTVL.

This clonotype has at least ten counts. V gene TRBV4-1 combines with J gene TRBJ2-7, with a possible D match to TRBD2 (7 bases). Germline V lookup: CDR1 MGHRA, CDR2 YSYEKL. The CDR3 extends over 17 amino acids. V gave up 0 bases and J gave up 0 bases, with 15 bases separating them. The CDR3 spells CASSQDRGGVGSYEQYF. The CDR3 region has the DNA TGCGCCAGCAGCCAAGATCGCGGGGGCGTGGGCTCCTACGAGCAGTACTTC.